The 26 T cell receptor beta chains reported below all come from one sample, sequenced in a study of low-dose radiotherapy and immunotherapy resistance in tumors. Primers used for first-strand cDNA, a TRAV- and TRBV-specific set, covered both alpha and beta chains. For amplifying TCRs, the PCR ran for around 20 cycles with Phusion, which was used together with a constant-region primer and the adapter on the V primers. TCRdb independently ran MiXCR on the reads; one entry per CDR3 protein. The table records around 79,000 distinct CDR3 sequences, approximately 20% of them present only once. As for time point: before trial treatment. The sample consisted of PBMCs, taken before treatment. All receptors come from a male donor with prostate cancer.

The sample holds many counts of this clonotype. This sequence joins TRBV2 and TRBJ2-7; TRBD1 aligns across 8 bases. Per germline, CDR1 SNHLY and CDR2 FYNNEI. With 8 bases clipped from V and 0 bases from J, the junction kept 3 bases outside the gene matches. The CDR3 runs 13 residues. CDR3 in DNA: TGTGCCAGCGGACAGGGAAGCTCCTACGAGCAGTACTTC. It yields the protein CASGQGSSYEQYF. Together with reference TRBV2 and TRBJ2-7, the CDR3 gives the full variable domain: EPEVTQTPSHQVTQMGQEVILRCVPISNHLYFYWYRQILGQKVEFLVSFYNNEISEKSEIFDDQFSVERPDGSNFTLKIRSTKLEDSAMYFCASGQGSSYEQYFGPGTRLTVT.

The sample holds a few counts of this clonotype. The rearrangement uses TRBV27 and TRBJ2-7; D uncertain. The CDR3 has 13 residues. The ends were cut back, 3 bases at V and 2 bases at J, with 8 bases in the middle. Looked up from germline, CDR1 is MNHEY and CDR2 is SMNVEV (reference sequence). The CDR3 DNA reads TGTGCCAGCAGTTTGGGAATTACCTACGAGCAGTACTTC. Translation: CASSLGITYEQYF.

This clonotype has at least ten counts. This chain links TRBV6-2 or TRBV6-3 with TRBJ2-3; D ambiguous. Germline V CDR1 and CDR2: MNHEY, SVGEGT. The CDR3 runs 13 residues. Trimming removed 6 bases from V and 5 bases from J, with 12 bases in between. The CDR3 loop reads CASRKTGIDTQYF. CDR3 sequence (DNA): TGTGCCAGCAGAAAGACTGGGATAGATACGCAGTATTTT.

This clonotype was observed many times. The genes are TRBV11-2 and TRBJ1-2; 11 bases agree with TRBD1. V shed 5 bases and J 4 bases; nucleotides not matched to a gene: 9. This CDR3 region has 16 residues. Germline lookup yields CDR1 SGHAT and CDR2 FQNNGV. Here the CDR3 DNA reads TGTGCCAGCAGCATTTCGTCCGGGACAGGGGGCTATGGCTACACCTTC. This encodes CASSISSGTGGYGYTF.

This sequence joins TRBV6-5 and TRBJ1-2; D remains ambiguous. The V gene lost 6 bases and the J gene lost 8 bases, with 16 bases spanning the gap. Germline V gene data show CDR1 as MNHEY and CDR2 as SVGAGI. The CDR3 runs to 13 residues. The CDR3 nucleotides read TGTGCCAGCAGCCCAAGGGTATCGGGAGGCTACACCTTC. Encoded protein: CASSPRVSGGYTF.

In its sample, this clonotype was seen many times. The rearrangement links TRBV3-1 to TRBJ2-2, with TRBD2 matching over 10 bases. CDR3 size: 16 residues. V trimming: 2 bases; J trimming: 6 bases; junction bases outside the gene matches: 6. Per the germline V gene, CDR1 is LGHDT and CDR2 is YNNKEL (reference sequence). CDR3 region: CASSQRKRGGPGELFF. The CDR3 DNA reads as TGTGCCAGCAGCCAACGGAAGCGGGGGGGACCCGGGGAGCTGTTTTTT.

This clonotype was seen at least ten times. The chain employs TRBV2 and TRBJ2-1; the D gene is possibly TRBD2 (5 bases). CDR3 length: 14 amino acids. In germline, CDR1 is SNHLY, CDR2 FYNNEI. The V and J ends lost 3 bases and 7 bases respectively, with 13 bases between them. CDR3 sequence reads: CASSEGVTGNEQFF. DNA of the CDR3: TGTGCCAGCAGTGAGGGAGTGACGGGGAATGAGCAGTTCTTC. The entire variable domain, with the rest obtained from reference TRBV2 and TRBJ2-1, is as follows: EPEVTQTPSHQVTQMGQEVILRCVPISNHLYFYWYRQILGQKVEFLVSFYNNEISEKSEIFDDQFSVERPDGSNFTLKIRSTKLEDSAMYFCASSEGVTGNEQFFGPGTRLTVL.

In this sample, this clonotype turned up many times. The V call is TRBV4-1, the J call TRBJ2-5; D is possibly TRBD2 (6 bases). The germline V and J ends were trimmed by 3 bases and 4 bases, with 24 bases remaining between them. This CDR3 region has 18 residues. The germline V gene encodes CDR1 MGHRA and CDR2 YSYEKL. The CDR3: CASSHKGGQAGQSETQYF. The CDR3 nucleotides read TGCGCCAGCAGCCATAAAGGAGGGCAAGCGGGCCAGTCAGAGACCCAGTACTTC.

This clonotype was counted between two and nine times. The CDR3 here is CAISDPIKTGHTSYEQYF. The DNA of the CDR3 is TGTGCCATCAGTGATCCTATAAAGACAGGACATACATCCTACGAGCAGTACTTC. J is TRBJ2-7 and V is TRBV10-3; tentative D call: TRBD1 (6 bases). This CDR3 region has 18 residues. Germline lookup yields CDR1 ENHRY and CDR2 SYGVKD. Trimming shortened V by 3 bases and J by 1 base, and 22 bases separated the two germline ends.

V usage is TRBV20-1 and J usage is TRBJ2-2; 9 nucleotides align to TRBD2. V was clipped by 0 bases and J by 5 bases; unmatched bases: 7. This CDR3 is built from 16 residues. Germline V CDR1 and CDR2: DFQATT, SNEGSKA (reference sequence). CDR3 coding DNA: TGCAGTGCTAGAGATGGGCGGGGGGGCGTTACCGGGGAGCTGTTTTTT. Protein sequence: CSARDGRGGVTGELFF.

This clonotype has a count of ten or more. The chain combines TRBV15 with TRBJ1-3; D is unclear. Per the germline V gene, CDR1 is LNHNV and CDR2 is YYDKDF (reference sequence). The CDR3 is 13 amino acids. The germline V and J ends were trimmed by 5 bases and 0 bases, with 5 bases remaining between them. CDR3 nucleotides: TGTGCCACCAGCCGCGACTCTGGAAACACCATATATTTT. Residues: CATSRDSGNTIYF. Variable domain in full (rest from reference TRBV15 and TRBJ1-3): DAMVIQNPRYQVTQFGKPVTLSCSQTLNHNVMYWYQQKSSQAPKLLFHYYDKDFNNEADTPDNFQSRRPNTSFCFLDIRSPGLGDTAMYLCATSRDSGNTIYFGEGSWLTVV.

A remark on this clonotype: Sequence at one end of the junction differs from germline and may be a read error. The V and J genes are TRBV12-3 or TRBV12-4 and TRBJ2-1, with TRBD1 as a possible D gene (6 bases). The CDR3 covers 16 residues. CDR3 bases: TGTGACAGCAGTGGTCCGGGACACCTAATGTGGGATGAGCAGTTCTTC. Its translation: CDSSGPGHLMWDEQFF.

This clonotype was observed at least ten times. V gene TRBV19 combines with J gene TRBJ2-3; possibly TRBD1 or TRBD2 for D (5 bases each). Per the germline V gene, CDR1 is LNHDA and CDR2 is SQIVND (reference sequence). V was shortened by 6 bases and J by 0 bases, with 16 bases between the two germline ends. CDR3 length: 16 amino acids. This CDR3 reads CASSGDGHPSTDTQYF. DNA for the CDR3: TGTGCCAGTAGCGGGGACGGCCACCCTAGCACAGATACGCAGTATTTT.

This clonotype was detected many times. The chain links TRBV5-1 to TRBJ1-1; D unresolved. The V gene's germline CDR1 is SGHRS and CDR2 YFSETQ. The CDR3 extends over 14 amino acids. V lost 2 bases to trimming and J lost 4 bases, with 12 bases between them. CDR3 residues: CASSLASGGTEAFF. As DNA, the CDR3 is TGCGCCAGCAGCTTAGCTTCAGGCGGCACTGAAGCTTTCTTT.

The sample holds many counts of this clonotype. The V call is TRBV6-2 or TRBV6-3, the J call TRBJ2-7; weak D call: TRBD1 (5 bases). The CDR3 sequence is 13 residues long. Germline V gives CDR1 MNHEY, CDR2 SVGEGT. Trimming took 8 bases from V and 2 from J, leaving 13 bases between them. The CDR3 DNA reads TGTGCCAGCCGGGCGGACAAGACCTACGAGCAGTACTTC. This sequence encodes CASRADKTYEQYF.

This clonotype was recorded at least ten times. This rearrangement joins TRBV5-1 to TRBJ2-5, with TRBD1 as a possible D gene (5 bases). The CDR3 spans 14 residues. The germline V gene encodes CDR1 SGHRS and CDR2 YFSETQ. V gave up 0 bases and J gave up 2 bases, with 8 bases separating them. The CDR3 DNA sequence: TGCGCCAGCAGCTTGGGGACAAGACAAGAGACCCAGTACTTC. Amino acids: CASSLGTRQETQYF. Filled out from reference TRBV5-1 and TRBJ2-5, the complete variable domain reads KAGVTQTPRYLIKTRGQQVTLSCSPISGHRSVSWYQQTPGQGLQFLFEYFSETQRNKGNFPGRFSGRQFSNSRSEMNVSTLELGDSALYLCASSLGTRQETQYFGPGTRLLVL.

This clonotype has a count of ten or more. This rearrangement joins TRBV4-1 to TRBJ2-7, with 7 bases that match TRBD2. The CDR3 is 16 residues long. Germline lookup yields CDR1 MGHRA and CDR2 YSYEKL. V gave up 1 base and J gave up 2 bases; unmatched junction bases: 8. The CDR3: CASSQGPGRGAYEQYF. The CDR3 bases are TGCGCCAGCAGCCAAGGCCCCGGTCGGGGGGCCTACGAGCAGTACTTC.

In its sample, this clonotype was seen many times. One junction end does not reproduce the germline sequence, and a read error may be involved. CDR3 coding DNA: TGCAGTGCGAGAGATGGTGAAGGAGGAGCTAATGAAAAACTGTTTTTT. It translates to CSARDGEGGANEKLFF. This chain links TRBV20-1 with TRBJ1-4; D gene unclear. The CDR3 is 16 amino acids. Germline lookup yields CDR1 DFQATT and CDR2 SNEGSKA (reference sequence).

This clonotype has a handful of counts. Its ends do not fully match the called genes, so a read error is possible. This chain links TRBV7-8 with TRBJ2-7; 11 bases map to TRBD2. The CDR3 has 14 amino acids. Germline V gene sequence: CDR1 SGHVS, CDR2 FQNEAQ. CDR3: CASSVAGGDYEQYF. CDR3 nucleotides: TGTGCCAGCAGCGTAGCGGGAGGGGACTACGAGCAGTACTTC.

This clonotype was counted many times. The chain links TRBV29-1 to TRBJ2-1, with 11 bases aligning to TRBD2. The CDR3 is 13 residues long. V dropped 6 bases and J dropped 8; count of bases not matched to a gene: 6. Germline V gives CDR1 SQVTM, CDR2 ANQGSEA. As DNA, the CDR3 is TGCAGCGTCGCTAGCGGGGGGCCTTATGAGCAGTTCTTC. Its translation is CSVASGGPYEQFF.

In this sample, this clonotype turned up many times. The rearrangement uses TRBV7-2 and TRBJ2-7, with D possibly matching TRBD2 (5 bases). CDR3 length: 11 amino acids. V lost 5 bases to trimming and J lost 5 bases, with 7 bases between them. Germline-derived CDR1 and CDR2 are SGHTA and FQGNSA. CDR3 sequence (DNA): TGTGCCAGCAGCAAACTAGACGAGCAGTACTTC. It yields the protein CASSKLDEQYF.

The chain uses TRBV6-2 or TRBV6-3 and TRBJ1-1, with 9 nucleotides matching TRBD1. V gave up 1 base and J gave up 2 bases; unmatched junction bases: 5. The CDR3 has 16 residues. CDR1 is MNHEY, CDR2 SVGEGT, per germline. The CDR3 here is CASSYLSDRGNTEAFF. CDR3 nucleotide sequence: TGTGCCAGCAGTTACTTGTCGGACAGGGGTAACACTGAAGCTTTCTTT.

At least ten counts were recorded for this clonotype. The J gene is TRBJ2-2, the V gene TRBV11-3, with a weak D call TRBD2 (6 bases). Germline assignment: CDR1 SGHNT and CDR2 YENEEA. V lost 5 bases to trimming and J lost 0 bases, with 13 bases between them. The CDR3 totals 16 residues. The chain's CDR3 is CASSLFGGANTGELFF. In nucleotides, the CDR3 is TGTGCCAGCAGCCTCTTTGGAGGGGCGAACACCGGGGAGCTGTTTTTT.

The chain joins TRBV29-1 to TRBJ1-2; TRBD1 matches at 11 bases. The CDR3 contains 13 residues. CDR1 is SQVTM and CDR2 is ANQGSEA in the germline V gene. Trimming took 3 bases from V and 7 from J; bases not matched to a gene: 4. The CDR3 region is CSVEDRGHFGYTF. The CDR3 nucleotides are TGCAGCGTTGAGGACAGGGGGCATTTTGGCTACACCTTC.

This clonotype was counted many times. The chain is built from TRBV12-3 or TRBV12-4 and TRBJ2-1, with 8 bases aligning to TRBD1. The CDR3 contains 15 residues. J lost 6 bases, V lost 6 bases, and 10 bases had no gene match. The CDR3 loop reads CASSIDRGGTNEQFF. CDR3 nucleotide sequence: TGTGCCAGCAGCATAGACAGGGGTGGGACCAATGAGCAGTTCTTC.

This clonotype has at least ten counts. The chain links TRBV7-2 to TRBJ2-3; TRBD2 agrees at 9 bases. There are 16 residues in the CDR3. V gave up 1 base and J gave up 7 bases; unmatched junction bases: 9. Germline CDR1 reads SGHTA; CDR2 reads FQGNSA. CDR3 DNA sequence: TGTGCCAGCAGCTTAGTCGCGGGAGGGCCTAGTAATACGCAGTATTTT. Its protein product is CASSLVAGGPSNTQYF.